Here is one T cell receptor (beta chain) with its context. These data are taken from a study of blood T cell repertoires in COVID-19. The method was immunoSEQ multiplex PCR; TCRdb's version includes in-frame clones alone and lacks a portion of them. Among approximately 150,000 clones listed, over 75% were seen once. Per the germline V gene, CDR1 is SGHRS and CDR2 is YFSETQ. V was pared by 2 bases and J by 3 bases, with 11 bases of the junction left unmatched. The CDR3 sequence is 17 residues long. The sequencing input was peripheral blood. This receptor was obtained from a man between 60 and 75 years old with active or convalescent COVID-19. V gene TRBV5-1 combines with J gene TRBJ1-1; 9 bases align to TRBD1. CDR3 DNA: TGCGCCAGCAGCTTACAGGGGGCGCCTCGGGGTGACACTGAAGCTTTCTTT. It codes for CASSLQGAPRGDTEAFF. Looking up the rest from reference TRBV5-1 and TRBJ1-1 gives the full variable domain: KAGVTQTPRYLIKTRGQQVTLSCSPISGHRSVSWYQQTPGQGLQFLFEYFSETQRNKGNFPGRFSGRQFSNSRSEMNVSTLELGDSALYLCASSLQGAPRGDTEAFFGQGTRLTVV.